This T cell receptor (beta chain) was recovered during a study of blood T cells in healthy people across ages. Study information: The capture of about one barcoded beta molecule per two T cells was achieved by template switching. The study's findings and limits: The recorded TCR beta diversity per million T cells decreased in a roughly linear manner with age.

The sample providers were healthy Caucasian people from Russia, aged roughly 6 to 90. Donors each provided roughly 10 milliliters of peripheral blood. This clonotype was counted only a few times. Its matching antigen is unknown. The germline V and J ends were trimmed by 5 bases and 0 bases, with 12 bases remaining between them. CDR1 is SNHLY and CDR2 is FYNNEI in the germline V gene. This CDR3 contains 15 residues. Primers used in a second PCR of about 6 to 11 cycles were a sample-barcoded 5' primer and a J-beta primer mix. From the 5' RACE reads, TCRdb called clonotypes with MiXCR, one entry per CDR3 protein. The data hold fewer than 2,000,000 distinct CDR3 sequences, with 39% observed a single time.

The TCR was taken from a human donor in good health. The genes are TRBV2 and TRBJ2-3; weak D call: TRBD1 (5 bases). The sample was blood. The CDR3 DNA sequence: TGTGCCAGCAGTCCCGAGGACATAAGCACAGATACGCAGTATTTT. It translates to CASSPEDISTDTQYF. The whole variable domain, filled in from reference TRBV2 and TRBJ2-3, reads EPEVTQTPSHQVTQMGQEVILRCVPISNHLYFYWYRQILGQKVEFLVSFYNNEISEKSEIFDDQFSVERPDGSNFTLKIRSTKLEDSAMYFCASSPEDISTDTQYFGPGTRLTVL.